The 23 T cell receptor beta chains reported below all come from one sample, sequenced in a study of chemoradiotherapy in HPV16-positive cancers. Sequencing was performed with immunoSEQ multiplex PCR; in TCRdb, only in-frame clones are kept and a portion is missing. Among some 20,000 clones listed, over 65% were seen once. The sample in question was blood, obtained from a patient who underwent chemoradiotherapy. These receptors were taken from a human donor with HPV-associated anogenital cancer.

The chain has TRBV7-2 and TRBJ1-3; no clear D gene. This CDR3 has 13 amino acids. CDR1 is SGHTA and CDR2 is FQGNSA in the germline V gene. V was clipped by 5 bases and J by 4 bases, with 9 bases between them. The CDR3 loop reads CASSTGRGNTIYF. Written as DNA, the CDR3 is TGTGCCAGCAGCACTGGACGGGGAAACACCATATATTTT.

The J gene is TRBJ1-2, the V gene TRBV27; 9 nucleotides match TRBD1. CDR3 length: 15 amino acids. The V gene end was trimmed by 4 bases and the J gene end by 1 base; junction bases not matched to a gene: 4. Germline loops: CDR1 MNHEY, CDR2 SMNVEV (reference sequence). DNA for the CDR3: TGTGCCAGCAGTTCGACAGGGGGAATTAACTATGGCTACACCTTC. This codes for CASSSTGGINYGYTF.

This chain connects TRBV5-1 to TRBJ1-2, with unresolved D. Germline CDR1 and CDR2: SGHRS and YFSETQ. CDR3 length: 15 residues. V gave up 0 bases and J gave up 6 bases, with 15 bases separating them. The CDR3 region is CASSLAADSIDGYTF. For the CDR3, the DNA is TGCGCCAGCAGCTTGGCCGCTGATTCCATCGATGGCTACACCTTC. Full variable domain (outside the CDR3, taken from reference TRBV5-1 and TRBJ1-2): KAGVTQTPRYLIKTRGQQVTLSCSPISGHRSVSWYQQTPGQGLQFLFEYFSETQRNKGNFPGRFSGRQFSNSRSEMNVSTLELGDSALYLCASSLAADSIDGYTFGSGTRLTVV.

The chain links TRBV11-1 to TRBJ2-6; 7 bases are shared with TRBD1. The CDR3 consists of 18 residues. The germline V gene has CDR1 SGHAT and CDR2 FQDESV (reference sequence). V gave up 4 bases and J gave up 0 bases; unmatched junction bases: 9. CDR3 loop: CASSSRQGWGSGANVLTF. The DNA of the CDR3 is TGTGCCAGCAGCTCGAGACAGGGTTGGGGCTCTGGGGCCAACGTCCTGACTTTC. The variable domain in full, with the rest retrieved from reference TRBV11-1 and TRBJ2-6, is EAEVAQSPRYKITEKSQAVAFWCDPISGHATLYWYRQILGQGPELLVQFQDESVVDDSQLPKDRFSAERLKGVDSTLKIQPAELGDSAMYLCASSSRQGWGSGANVLTFGAGSRLTVL.

The V gene is TRBV10-3, the J gene TRBJ2-5, with 11 bases identical to TRBD2. The CDR3 spans 16 residues. Trimming took 0 bases from V and 2 from J; bases not matched to a gene: 2. CDR1 is ENHRY, CDR2 SYGVKD, per germline. The CDR3 protein is CAISESSGGGQETQYF. The CDR3 DNA follows: TGTGCCATCAGTGAGTCTAGCGGGGGGGGTCAAGAGACCCAGTACTTC.

The J gene is TRBJ2-4, the V gene TRBV29-1, with D perhaps TRBD2 (6 bases). This CDR3 spans 13 amino acids. Germline V lookup: CDR1 SQVTM, CDR2 ANQGSEA. The V gene lost 3 bases and the J gene lost 3 bases, with 9 bases spanning the gap. CDR3 in amino acids: CSVDGGIKNIQYF. As DNA, the CDR3 is TGCAGCGTTGACGGGGGAATCAAAAACATTCAGTACTTC.

The CDR3: CASSLGHANYGYTF. CDR3 DNA sequence: TGTGCCAGCAGCTTAGGACACGCTAACTATGGCTACACCTTC. The chain links TRBV7-2 to TRBJ1-2; D call uncertain. Germline-derived CDR1 and CDR2 are SGHTA and FQGNSA. There are 14 residues in the CDR3. Deletions cut 1 base from V and 0 bases from J, with 6 bases between.

The CDR3 protein is CASSQDLAGGIGMNTEAFF. The CDR3 DNA is TGCGCCAGCAGCCAAGATCTGGCAGGGGGCATTGGAATGAACACTGAAGCTTTCTTT. The chain carries TRBV4-1 and TRBJ1-1; the match to TRBD1 covers 8 bases. Trimming at V came to 0 bases and at J to 0 bases, leaving 12 bases not matched to a gene. This CDR3 has 19 residues. The V gene's germline CDR1 is MGHRA and CDR2 YSYEKL.

The V gene is TRBV4-2, the J gene TRBJ2-3, with 11 positions matching TRBD2. The CDR3 consists of 17 residues. The V gene's germline CDR1 is LGHNA and CDR2 YNFKEQ. V gave up 7 bases and J gave up 2 bases; unmatched junction bases: 11. CDR3 sequence: CASTPWLAGGVTDTQYF. CDR3 nucleotides: TGTGCCAGCACCCCTTGGCTAGCGGGGGGCGTCACAGATACGCAGTATTTT.

The rearrangement uses TRBV10-3 and TRBJ2-7; possible D gene TRBD1, 5 bases. V was clipped by 6 bases and J by 0 bases, with 15 bases between them. Germline-derived CDR1 and CDR2 are ENHRY and SYGVKD. The CDR3 totals 15 residues. The CDR3 protein is CAISPTGPNSYEQYF. DNA of the CDR3: TGTGCCATCAGCCCAACAGGTCCTAACTCCTACGAGCAGTACTTC.

The chain recombines TRBV11-3 with TRBJ2-7, with no clear D. V was pared by 0 bases and J by 6 bases, with 12 bases between. CDR1 SGHNT and CDR2 YENEEA come from the germline V gene. This CDR3 is 14 amino acids long. CDR3 loop: CASSLDRANGEQYF. The CDR3 bases are TGTGCCAGCAGCTTAGACCGGGCCAATGGCGAGCAGTACTTC.

This chain connects TRBV11-1 to TRBJ1-1; D call uncertain. CDR1 is SGHAT, CDR2 FQDESV, per germline (reference sequence). The CDR3 consists of 13 residues. The V gene lost 5 bases and the J gene lost 4 bases, with 11 bases spanning the gap. The CDR3 protein is CASSLKGVTEAFF. CDR3 nucleotides: TGTGCCAGCAGCCTAAAGGGAGTCACTGAAGCTTTCTTT.

V gene TRBV19 combines with J gene TRBJ1-5; 8 bases fit TRBD1. This CDR3 contains 16 residues. The junction had 7 bases not matched to a gene; V was cut back by 3 bases and J by 3 bases. Germline V gives CDR1 LNHDA, CDR2 SQIVND (reference sequence). The CDR3 loop is CASSITGQVFNQPQHF. CDR3 coding DNA: TGTGCCAGTAGTATCACGGGACAGGTATTCAATCAGCCCCAGCATTTT.

The chain has TRBV9 and TRBJ2-7; 8 bases match TRBD1. The CDR3 contains 16 residues. The junction had 11 bases not matched to a gene; V was cut back by 2 bases and J by 4 bases. The germline CDR1 and CDR2 sequences are SGDLS and YYNGEE. CDR3 nucleotides: TGTGCCAGCAGCGTCTTAGCAGGGGGCGCCGGGTACGAGCAGTACTTC. Its protein product is CASSVLAGGAGYEQYF.

V and J are TRBV5-8 and TRBJ1-4, with TRBD1 as a possible D gene (5 bases). The CDR3 extends over 14 amino acids. Trimming cost V 4 bases and J 8 bases, with 15 bases left between them. Germline V lookup: CDR1 SGHTS, CDR2 YDEGEE. The CDR3: CASSGDSLSEKLFF. The CDR3 DNA reads as TGTGCCAGCAGCGGGGACTCCCTTTCGGAAAAACTGTTTTTT.

The genes are TRBV28 and TRBJ1-2; D is unclear. The CDR3 loop spans 15 amino acids. Germline assignment: CDR1 MDHEN and CDR2 SYDVKM. V was shortened by 2 bases and J by 1 base, with 11 bases between the two germline ends. The CDR3 protein is CASSLQYGGNYGYTF. CDR3 nucleotides: TGTGCCAGCAGTTTACAATACGGTGGTAACTATGGCTACACCTTC.

V is TRBV18 and J is TRBJ1-2, with D hard to call. Trimming pared 3 bases from V and 0 bases from J, leaving 11 bases between. CDR1 is KGHSH, CDR2 LQKENI, per germline. The CDR3 consists of 15 residues. CDR3 sequence (DNA): TGTGCCAGCTCACCGGGATCTCAAGCTAACTATGGCTACACCTTC. This gives the protein CASSPGSQANYGYTF.

This clone was seen just once. The genes are TRBV5-1 and TRBJ2-2, with 7 bases identical to TRBD2. Germline values: CDR1 SGHRS, CDR2 YFSETQ. Trimming removed 1 base from V and 4 bases from J; junction bases left unmatched: 7. The CDR3 is 16 amino acids. In DNA, the CDR3 is TGCGCCAGCAGCTTGTGGGGGGGGACGAGCACCGGGGAGCTGTTTTTT. It specifies CASSLWGGTSTGELFF.

In regard to this clone: In the same sample, other DNA sequences code for this CDR3. The chain couples TRBV7-8 to TRBJ2-5; TRBD2 might be the D (6 bases). V dropped 1 base and J dropped 4 bases, with 10 bases sitting between them. This CDR3 spans 14 amino acids. Per germline, CDR1 SGHVS and CDR2 FQNEAQ. CDR3 sequence (DNA): TGTGCCAGCAGCTTAGAACTAGCCGGAGAGACCCAGTACTTC. Amino acids: CASSLELAGETQYF.

V usage is TRBV7-2 and J usage is TRBJ1-1; TRBD1 matches 9 bases. With 5 bases clipped from V and 7 bases from J, the junction kept 8 bases outside the gene matches. The CDR3 is 14 amino acids. The germline V gene encodes CDR1 SGHTA and CDR2 FQGNSA. The CDR3 here is CASSLDRGEGEAFF. The CDR3 bases are TGTGCCAGCAGCCTGGACAGGGGCGAGGGTGAAGCTTTCTTT.

The chain carries TRBV18 and TRBJ2-5, with 12 bases lining up with TRBD1. V was clipped by 6 bases and J by 5 bases; unmatched bases: 7. CDR1 and CDR2 from the germline V gene are KGHSH and LQKENI. CDR3 length: 15 amino acids. The DNA for the CDR3 is TGTGCCAGCTCCGCTGGGACAGGGGGCGCGGAGACCCAGTACTTC. As protein: CASSAGTGGAETQYF. The variable domain in full, completed from reference TRBV18 and TRBJ2-5, reads NAGVMQNPRHLVRRRGQEARLRCSPMKGHSHVYWYRQLPEEGLKFMVYLQKENIIDESGMPKERFSAEFPKEGPSILRIQQVVRGDSAAYFCASSAGTGGAETQYFGPGTRLLVL.

The V and J genes are TRBV28 and TRBJ2-2; D ambiguous. The CDR3 spans 11 residues. The germline V gene encodes CDR1 MDHEN and CDR2 SYDVKM. V lost 6 bases and J lost 6, with 5 bases in between. CDR3 sequence (DNA): TGTGCCAGCAGAGAGGCCGGGGAGCTGTTTTTT. Encoded protein: CASREAGELFF. Using reference TRBV28 and TRBJ2-2 for the parts outside the CDR3, the full variable domain is DVKVTQSSRYLVKRTGEKVFLECVQDMDHENMFWYRQDPGLGLRLIYFSYDVKMKEKGDIPEGYSVSREKKERFSLILESASTNQTSMYLCASREAGELFFGEGSRLTVL.

The rearrangement joins TRBV9 to TRBJ2-1; D tentatively reads TRBD1 or TRBD2 (5 bases each). Trimming left V 0 bases short and J 2 bases short, with 9 bases between. Germline CDR1 SGDLS, CDR2 YYNGEE. The length of the CDR3 is 15 residues. CDR3 nucleotide sequence: TGTGCCAGCAGCGTAGGGGACCCGCCCTACAATGAGCAGTTCTTC. Translation: CASSVGDPPYNEQFF.